A selection of T cell receptor beta chains follows, all from one sample in a study of blood T cells in healthy people across ages. TCRdb reprocessed the 5' RACE reads with MiXCR, giving one entry per CDR3 protein. The repertoire holds about 1.5 million distinct CDR3 sequences, 42% seen once, with roughly 3.7% in the top ten. Sequencing was done on a sample of blood. The receptors shown here come from a woman younger than 35 in good health. Both conserved end residues are part of each CDR3.

v_call: TRBV5-1; cdr3_aa: CASQPKAFF
v_call: TRBV28; cdr3_aa: CASSRGEIEAFF
v_call: TRBV6-1; cdr3_aa: CASRTGTSGTGELFF
v_call: TRBV4-1; cdr3_aa: CASSQDPTGVISGANVLTF
v_call: TRBV4-3; cdr3_aa: CASSQDNSYNEQFF
v_call: TRBV29-1; cdr3_aa: CSVQGRLNTEAFF
v_call: TRBV7-2; cdr3_aa: CASSYTVNTEAFF
v_call: TRBV20-1; cdr3_aa: CSARDGRNLSPNEQFF
v_call: TRBV20-1; cdr3_aa: CSARAGDRITYEQYF
v_call: TRBV5-1; cdr3_aa: CASSSLAGSNEQFF
v_call: TRBV7-2; cdr3_aa: CASSLDGGLGYTF
v_call: TRBV29-1; cdr3_aa: CSVEWGVVRELFF
v_call: TRBV28; cdr3_aa: CASSTAGVREKLFF
v_call: TRBV2; cdr3_aa: CASSRSSGGSEQFF
v_call: TRBV7-2; cdr3_aa: CASSSLPGQSYEQYF
v_call: TRBV7-8; cdr3_aa: CASSSSPLAGGGAGELFF
v_call: TRBV30; cdr3_aa: CAWRGLSYNEQFF
v_call: TRBV20-1; cdr3_aa: CSANRGAMGTDTQYF
v_call: TRBV7-2; cdr3_aa: CASSLEGTSYRNEQFF
v_call: TRBV20-1; cdr3_aa: CSAIEGGWETQYF
v_call: TRBV24-1; cdr3_aa: CATSDPRTVQETQYF
v_call: TRBV6-1; cdr3_aa: CASCTGLPETQYF
v_call: TRBV7-2; cdr3_aa: CASSLEASDVEYEQYF
v_call: TRBV20-1; cdr3_aa: CSAFWLGRGYNEQFF
v_call: TRBV6-1; cdr3_aa: CASSGTGGNHGYTF
v_call: TRBV25-1; cdr3_aa: CASSEPRDRENDEQYF
v_call: TRBV6-5; cdr3_aa: CASSQTRTGGQTQYF
v_call: TRBV4-1; cdr3_aa: CASSQSPGGGYGYTF
v_call: TRBV12-3/TRBV12-4; cdr3_aa: CASSLAADAEYF
v_call: TRBV5-1; cdr3_aa: CASSLNPYNEQYF
v_call: TRBV6-2/TRBV6-3; cdr3_aa: CASSYYRVNQPRHF
v_call: TRBV6-2/TRBV6-3; cdr3_aa: CASSRMEGQWAKNIQYF
v_call: TRBV28; cdr3_aa: CASRRQGRGTGELFF
v_call: TRBV29-1; cdr3_aa: CSVEGTGYEQYF
v_call: TRBV4-2; cdr3_aa: CASGQDLSGVNEQFF
v_call: TRBV27; cdr3_aa: CASTPMAAPYEQYF
v_call: TRBV12-5; cdr3_aa: CASGLEQPQHF
v_call: TRBV5-1; cdr3_aa: CASKEWGNTDTQYF
v_call: TRBV6-1; cdr3_aa: CASSEDGRSNQPQHF
v_call: TRBV12-3/TRBV12-4; cdr3_aa: CASSLQEIDSYTF
v_call: TRBV11-2; cdr3_aa: CASSFGASGRANEQFF
v_call: TRBV7-8; cdr3_aa: CASSLASGGALLQYF
v_call: TRBV20-1; cdr3_aa: CSAKGLAGSTDTQYF
v_call: TRBV5-1; cdr3_aa: CASSLTTGVRAYNEQFF
v_call: TRBV19; cdr3_aa: CASSILWGRFNEQFF